This T cell receptor (beta chain) was obtained from a study of blood T cell repertoires in COVID-19. The authors' processing: Amplification of reference gene primers was used by the study to estimate nucleated cell counts. The data were produced by immunoSEQ multiplex PCR, yet TCRdb's version contains in-frame clones alone and is incomplete. The DNA gave D and trimming, while V, J and clone size come from that table. The sample lists tens of thousands of clones, roughly 82% occurring once. Germline values: CDR1 LGHDT, CDR2 YNNKEL (reference sequence). The CDR3 runs 16 residues. V was pared by 1 base and J by 4 bases, with 14 bases between.

The chain couples TRBV3-1 (or the pseudogene TRBV3-2) to TRBJ1-3; TRBD1 is a possible D gene (5 bases). The clonotype was recovered from a woman older than 75 with acute or convalescent COVID-19. Material: peripheral blood. CDR3 sequence (DNA): TGTGCCAGCAGCCAAGGAGTTCAGGGATCAGGAAACACCATATATTTT. It encodes CASSQGVQGSGNTIYF.